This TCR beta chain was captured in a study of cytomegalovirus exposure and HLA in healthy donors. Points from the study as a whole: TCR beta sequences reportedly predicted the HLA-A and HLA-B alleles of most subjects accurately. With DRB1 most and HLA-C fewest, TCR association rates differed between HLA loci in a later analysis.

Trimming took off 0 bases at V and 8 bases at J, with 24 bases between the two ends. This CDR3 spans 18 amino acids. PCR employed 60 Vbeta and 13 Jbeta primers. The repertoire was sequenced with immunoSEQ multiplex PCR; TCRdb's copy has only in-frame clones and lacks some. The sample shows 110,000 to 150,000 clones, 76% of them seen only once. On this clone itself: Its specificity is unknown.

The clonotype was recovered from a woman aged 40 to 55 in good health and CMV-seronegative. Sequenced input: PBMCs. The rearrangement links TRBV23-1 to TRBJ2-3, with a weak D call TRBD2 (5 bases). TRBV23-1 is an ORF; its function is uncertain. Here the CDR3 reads CASSQSRAPSPSLSTQYF. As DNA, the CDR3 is TGCGCCAGCAGTCAATCGCGGGCCCCTTCGCCTTCGCTCTCTACGCAGTATTTT.